This T cell receptor (beta chain) was retrieved from a study of shared clonotypes between healthy human individuals. In the naive CD8 group, cells lacked CD45RO and were positively selected for CCR7, so terminally differentiated effector memory CD45RA+ cells were left out. Assay used: immunoSEQ multiplex PCR; TCRdb lists only in-frame clones, some missing. Seen here are about 2.1 million clones, 93% observed once, and the top ten hold 1.5% to 2%. Overall study findings and caveats: When naive CD4 clonotypes were compared across a few donors, around 5% were shared.

A remark on this clone: Its antigen is not identified.

What was sequenced was naive CD8+ T cells from PBMCs. This sequence originates from a man between 18 and 29 years old in good health. Some clones in this sample may be carry-over from other donors' samples.

The CDR3 DNA sequence: TGTGCCAGCAGCTTAGGGGGCTACAATGGCTACACCTTC. Amino acids: CASSLGGYNGYTF. The gene calls are TRBV7-9 and TRBJ1-2, with a weak D call TRBD1 (5 bases). CDR3 length: 13 residues. V was shortened by 1 base and J by 6 bases, with 9 bases between the two germline ends. CDR1 and CDR2 from the germline V gene are SEHNR and FQNEAQ (reference sequence).